Listed below are T cell receptor beta chains from one sample, sequenced in a study of T cells after yellow fever vaccination. TCRdb recomputed calls from the 5' RACE reads with MiXCR, one row per CDR3 protein. The table lists about 580,000 distinct CDR3 sequences, about a sixth of them singletons. This material consisted of PBMCs, taken 4 to 5 days after the first yellow fever vaccination. The source of these receptors is a man aged 18 to 29 who received the YFV17D yellow fever vaccine. Both conserved end residues are part of each CDR3. D genes are given only for firm matches. A row's size may be missing; if present it is once, few, many or a size class.

d_gene	v_gene	abundance	j_gene	CDR3aa	CDR3nt
TRBD1	TRBV19	NA	TRBJ1-5	CASTSGTGGGSQPQHF	TGTGCCAGTACCTCCGGGACAGGGGGCGGGAGTCAGCCCCAGCATTTT
TRBD1	TRBV12-5	few	TRBJ2-3	CASGPGQGGDTQYF	TGTGCTAGTGGTCCCGGACAGGGTGGAGATACGCAGTATTTT
NA	TRBV7-9	few	TRBJ1-6	CASSPVTYNSPLHF	TGTGCCAGCAGCCCCGTCACCTATAATTCACCCCTCCACTTT
NA	TRBV5-6	NA	TRBJ1-5	CASSLGPGGNQPQHF	TGTGCCAGCAGCTTGGGCCCTGGAGGCAATCAGCCCCAGCATTTT
NA	TRBV18	few	TRBJ1-1	CASSPTATEAFF	TGTGCCAGCTCACCAACAGCCACTGAAGCTTTCTTT
TRBD1	TRBV5-1	NA	TRBJ2-5	CASSEGQGGKTQYF	TGCGCCAGCAGCGAGGGACAGGGGGGTAAGACCCAGTACTTC
TRBD1	TRBV3-1	few	TRBJ2-5	CASSQEGRPQGADETQYF	TGTGCCAGCAGCCAAGAGGGTCGCCCCCAGGGGGCGGATGAGACCCAGTACTTC
NA	TRBV11-2	few	TRBJ2-1	CASSLSRVREQFF	TGTGCCAGCAGCCTATCCAGGGTCAGAGAGCAGTTCTTC
NA	TRBV3-1	NA	TRBJ2-1	CATSLQGTLANEQFF	TGTGCCACCAGCCTTCAGGGCACCCTAGCGAATGAGCAGTTCTTC
NA	TRBV7-2	NA	TRBJ1-2	CASSLHKGNYGYTF	TGTGCCAGCAGCTTACATAAGGGGAACTATGGCTACACCTTC
TRBD1	TRBV7-8	few	TRBJ2-5	CASSLGGRGLETQYF	TGTGCCAGCAGCTTAGGGGGCAGGGGGCTTGAGACCCAGTACTTC
TRBD2	TRBV12-3/TRBV12-4	few	TRBJ2-1	CASSLSGGFYNEQFF	TGTGCCAGCAGTCTTAGCGGGGGGTTTTACAATGAGCAGTTCTTC
NA	TRBV4-2	few	TRBJ2-7	CASSRESSMSYEQYF	TGTGCCAGCAGCCGGGAGAGTTCTATGTCCTACGAGCAGTACTTC
TRBD1	TRBV6-1	NA	TRBJ2-2	CASSRKWTGTTGELFF	TGTGCCAGCAGTAGGAAGTGGACAGGCACCACCGGGGAGCTGTTTTTT
NA	TRBV6-2/TRBV6-3	NA	TRBJ2-7	CASSYSIYEQYF	TGTGCCAGCAGTTACAGCATCTACGAGCAGTACTTC
NA	TRBV12-3/TRBV12-4	many	TRBJ1-1	CASSLVEAFF	TGTGCCAGCAGTTTGGTTGAAGCTTTCTTT
NA	TRBV30	few	TRBJ1-3	CAWSVRGIFGNTIYF	TGTGCCTGGAGTGTACGGGGGATTTTTGGAAACACCATATATTTT
NA	TRBV9	few	TRBJ2-2	CASSVVSTGELFF	TGTGCCAGCAGCGTAGTAAGCACCGGGGAGCTGTTTTTT
NA	TRBV6-4	few	TRBJ1-5	CASSDTQPQHF	TGTGCCAGCAGTGACACCCAGCCCCAGCATTTT
NA	TRBV20-1	few	TRBJ1-1	CSARSGYTEAFF	TGCAGTGCTAGGTCGGGCTACACTGAAGCTTTCTTT
TRBD2	TRBV11-2	few	TRBJ2-3	CASSPGLAGVLSTDTQYF	TGTGCCAGCAGCCCCGGACTAGCGGGGGTCCTAAGCACAGATACGCAGTATTTT
NA	TRBV29-1	NA	TRBJ2-3	CSLSGREDTQYF	TGCAGCCTTTCAGGGAGAGAAGATACGCAGTATTTT
TRBD2	TRBV9	NA	TRBJ2-3	CASSVNLAGGTDTQYF	TGTGCCAGCAGCGTAAATCTAGCGGGGGGCACAGATACGCAGTATTTT
NA	TRBV6-5	few	TRBJ1-1	CASSYWRGNTEAFF	TGTGCCAGCAGTTACTGGCGGGGGAACACTGAAGCTTTCTTT
NA	TRBV5-1	many	TRBJ2-1	CASSLAVLSYNEQFF	TGCGCCAGCTCCTTAGCGGTCCTCTCCTACAATGAGCAGTTCTTC
TRBD1	TRBV29-1	NA	TRBJ2-7	CSVVRTGGSYEQYF	TGCAGCGTTGTTAGGACAGGGGGCTCCTACGAGCAGTACTTC
NA	TRBV4-3	NA	TRBJ1-5	CASSQDLQGNQPQHF	TGCGCCAGCAGCCAAGATTTGCAGGGCAATCAGCCCCAGCATTTT
NA	TRBV29-1	few	TRBJ2-1	CSVVGSATYNEQFF	TGCAGCGTTGTGGGCAGCGCTACCTACAATGAGCAGTTCTTC
NA	TRBV30	NA	TRBJ1-1	CAGDREMNTEAFF	TGTGCCGGGGACCGAGAAATGAACACTGAAGCTTTCTTT
NA	TRBV12-3/TRBV12-4	few	TRBJ2-5	CASSALATQETQYF	TGTGCCAGCAGTGCACTAGCAACCCAAGAGACCCAGTACTTC
NA	TRBV9	few	TRBJ2-1	CASSVEGEYTANNEQFF	TGTGCCAGCAGCGTAGAAGGGGAATATACCGCGAACAATGAGCAGTTCTTC
TRBD2	TRBV5-4	NA	TRBJ2-2	CASSPGLAGGLSGELFF	TGTGCCAGCAGTCCGGGACTAGCGGGGGGGCTGTCCGGGGAGCTGTTTTTT
NA	TRBV4-1	NA	TRBJ2-2	CASNPPGYTGELFF	TGCGCCAGCAACCCGCCGGGGTACACCGGGGAGCTGTTTTTT
TRBD2	TRBV24-1	NA	TRBJ2-2	CATSAVTSGGPNTGELFF	TGTGCCACCAGTGCCGTGACTAGCGGGGGGCCGAACACCGGGGAGCTGTTTTTT
NA	TRBV6-5	few	TRBJ1-2	CASSLDQGAGYTF	TGTGCCAGCAGTTTAGATCAGGGTGCTGGCTACACCTTC
TRBD2	TRBV7-2	many	TRBJ2-1	CASSQLAGAYNEQFF	TGTGCCAGCAGCCAGCTAGCGGGGGCCTACAATGAGCAGTTCTTC
TRBD1	TRBV11-2	NA	TRBJ1-2	CASSRPDRPNYGYTF	TGTGCCAGCAGCCGCCCGGACAGGCCCAACTATGGCTACACCTTC
NA	TRBV7-3	few	TRBJ2-1	CASSLQGLYNEQFF	TGTGCCAGCAGCTTACAGGGACTTTACAATGAGCAGTTCTTC